This T cell receptor (beta chain) was profiled in a study of cytomegalovirus exposure and HLA in healthy donors. Study details: Clustering assigned 81% of the roughly 380 genotyped donors to the Caucasian-associated ancestry cluster.

Healthy bone marrow donors made up the donor group. A note on this clone: Its matching antigen is unknown.

Points from the study as a whole: Cytomegalovirus-associated status was assigned to more than 150 TCR beta chains. Trimming of TCR beta V- and J-genes showed a link, identified in a later analysis, to a missense DCLRE1C variant.

Trimming removed 3 bases from V and 8 bases from J; junction bases left unmatched: 3. This CDR3 contains 14 residues. The germline V gene has CDR1 ENHRY and CDR2 SYGVKD. Primers for the PCR totalled 60 Vbeta and 13 Jbeta. Repertoires were generated with immunoSEQ multiplex PCR, while TCRdb's copy carries only in-frame clones and drops some. The sample contains under 85,000 clones, 74% of which appear only once. Sequencing was carried out using PBMCs. The chain recombines TRBV10-3 with TRBJ2-1, with TRBD2 identical over 11 bases. This clonotype originated in a woman in her twenties or thirties in good health and CMV-seropositive. The CDR3 sequence: CAISETSGSYEQFF. DNA of the CDR3: TGTGCCATCAGTGAAACTAGCGGGAGCTATGAGCAGTTCTTC.